The source of this T cell receptor beta chain is a study of OX40 agonist ivuxolimab in advanced cancers. In the study overall: With a range of roughly 20 to 85, age averaged 60 years, and roughly 80% were male.

This CDR3 has 16 residues. CDR1 is SGDLS and CDR2 is YYNGEE in the germline V gene. Trimming cost V 2 bases and J 2 bases; bases outside gene matches: 7. Sequencing was performed with immunoSEQ multiplex PCR; in TCRdb, only in-frame clones are kept and a portion is missing. The sample lists 55,000 to 90,000 clones, more than 75% occurring once. The sequencing here drew on CD4+ or CD8+ T cells sorted from blood, taken in a trial of the OX40 agonist ivuxolimab. V is TRBV9 and J is TRBJ1-3; 7 bases are a match to TRBD1. The TCR originated in an adult with an advanced solid tumor such as melanoma, head and neck, liver or kidney cancer. CDR3 sequence reads: CASSVSGQNPGNTIYF. CDR3 bases: TGTGCCAGCAGCGTCTCGGGACAGAATCCTGGAAACACCATATATTTT.